This passage covers 4 T cell receptor beta chains from one sample sequenced in a study of cytomegalovirus exposure and HLA in healthy donors. It was with 60 Vbeta and 13 Jbeta primers that the PCR ran. The method was immunoSEQ multiplex PCR; TCRdb's version includes in-frame clones alone and lacks a portion of them. The sample consists of about 150,000 clones, 60% to 85% of them appearing once. Sequenced: PBMCs. Every receptor here comes from a female donor in good health and CMV-seropositive.

This clone has just a few counts. This chain connects TRBV7-9 to TRBJ2-2; TRBD1 aligns across 11 bases. In germline, CDR1 is SEHNR, CDR2 FQNEAQ (reference sequence). There are 18 residues in the CDR3. V was pared by 5 bases and J by 4 bases, with 12 bases of the junction left unmatched. CDR3 in DNA: TGTGCCAGCAGCCCCCGGACAGGGGGCGCGGCGATCACCGGGGAGCTGTTTTTT. Its protein product is CASSPRTGGAAITGELFF.

The chain uses TRBV14 and TRBJ1-1; D remains unclear. Germline values: CDR1 SGHDN, CDR2 FVKESK. The CDR3 covers 14 residues. The V gene lost 3 bases and the J gene lost 4 bases, with 12 bases spanning the gap. CDR3 region: CASSHRGTSTEAFF. The CDR3 nucleotides are TGTGCCAGCAGCCATCGAGGAACAAGCACTGAAGCTTTCTTT.

This clone has a single count. Here the CDR3 DNA reads TGTGCCTGGAGTGTACTAGCAGGGAAAGAGACCCAGTACTTC. Protein sequence: CAWSVLAGKETQYF. The chain links TRBV30 to TRBJ2-5; D perhaps matches TRBD2 (6 bases). This CDR3 comprises 14 residues. V gave up 0 bases and J gave up 3 bases, with 11 bases separating them. The germline V gene encodes CDR1 GTSNPN and CDR2 SVGIG (reference sequence).

This clone appeared a few times. Here the CDR3 DNA reads TGTGCCAGCAGTTACTCGCGGGGGGATAATTCACCCCTCCACTTT. This codes for CASSYSRGDNSPLHF. The chain joins TRBV6-6 to TRBJ1-6, with D possibly TRBD1 on 5 matching bases. The germline V and J ends were trimmed by 0 bases and 5 bases, with 8 bases remaining between them. Looked up from germline, CDR1 is MNHNY and CDR2 is SVGAGI (reference sequence). The CDR3 contains 15 residues.